This TCR beta chain is drawn from a study of T-cell memory formation after mild COVID-19. Germline-derived CDR1 and CDR2 are MNHNY and SVGAGI (reference sequence). CDR3 size: 13 residues. V lost 6 bases to trimming and J lost 0 bases, with 7 bases between them. TCRdb processed the 5' RACE reads anew with MiXCR; each CDR3 protein has one entry. The top ten hold about 29% of the sample, which has roughly 86,000 distinct CDR3 sequences, about 13% seen once. The chain joins TRBV6-6 to TRBJ2-3, with D uncertain. This receptor was identified in an adult woman who had mild COVID-19 (a few samples of this study predate the infection). Cell type and time point are not known. The specimen sequenced was PBMCs or a T cell subset sorted from them (not recorded which). The DNA for the CDR3 is TGTGCCAGCAGGGACGGAAGCACAGATACGCAGTATTTT. Protein product: CASRDGSTDTQYF.